Shown below are 20 T cell receptor beta chains from a single sample sequenced in a study of somatic mutations in cytotoxic T cells in rheumatoid arthritis. Measured with immunoSEQ multiplex PCR; TCRdb has only the in-frame clones, and not every one. The sample shows more than 7,500 clones, 60% to 80% of them seen only once. The sequencing sample was made of CD8+ T cells sorted from blood. The source is an adult with rheumatoid arthritis.

J is TRBJ1-1 and V is TRBV9; TRBD1 is a possible D gene (5 bases). V dropped 3 bases and J dropped 3 bases, with 9 bases sitting between them. This CDR3 comprises 13 residues. Germline CDR1 is SGDLS and CDR2 is YYNGEE. For the CDR3, the DNA is TGTGCCAGCAGCGGGGGGAGTGACACTGAAGCTTTCTTT. Its protein product is CASSGGSDTEAFF.

The rearrangement joins TRBV6-5 to TRBJ1-2; D is uncertain. CDR3 length: 13 residues. Per germline, CDR1 MNHEY and CDR2 SVGAGI. The V gene lost 4 bases and the J gene lost 4 bases, with 10 bases spanning the gap. In DNA, the CDR3 is TGTGCCAGCAGTTCCGGACTCTTCTATGGCTACACCTTC. This gives the protein CASSSGLFYGYTF.

Judged by abundance, this clone is large. DNA for the CDR3: TGCGCCAGCAGCCAAGAAATCCCAGGGGGTATTGGGGGAACAGATACGCAGTATTTT. Protein product: CASSQEIPGGIGGTDTQYF. V and J are TRBV4-3 and TRBJ2-3; TRBD1 aligns across 7 bases. Germline V gene data show CDR1 as LGHNA and CDR2 as YSLEER. V lost 0 bases and J lost 3; bases outside the gene matches: 15. The CDR3 has 19 residues.

The J gene is TRBJ1-2, the V gene TRBV4-1, with D maybe TRBD1 (5 bases). Trimming removed 1 base from V and 6 bases from J, with 15 bases in between. CDR1 is MGHRA and CDR2 is YSYEKL in the germline V gene. The CDR3 loop spans 15 amino acids. The CDR3 reads CASSQVGGEYDGYTF. CDR3 nucleotides: TGCGCCAGCAGCCAAGTAGGAGGGGAATATGATGGCTACACCTTC.

V gene TRBV11-2 combines with J gene TRBJ2-6; D gene uncertain. The CDR3 loop spans 16 amino acids. V was clipped by 4 bases and J by 2 bases, with 12 bases between them. Germline-derived CDR1 and CDR2 are SGHAT and FQNNGV. CDR3 coding DNA: TGTGCCAGCAGCTCGCAGCTGCAAACTGGGGCCAACGTCCTGACTTTC. Its protein is CASSSQLQTGANVLTF.

This clone was found once. This rearrangement joins TRBV12-5 to TRBJ2-2; tentatively, D is TRBD1 (6 bases). Trimming left V 6 bases short and J 4 bases short, with 15 bases between. Germline CDR1 and CDR2: LGHNT and FRNRAP. CDR3 length: 15 amino acids. The CDR3 region is CASGLAGQSTGELFF. The CDR3 DNA follows: TGTGCTAGTGGCCTCGCCGGACAGAGCACCGGGGAGCTGTTTTTT. The full variable domain, in which reference TRBV12-5 and TRBJ2-2 provide the parts outside the CDR3, is DARVTQTPRHKVTEMGQEVTMRCQPILGHNTVFWYRQTMMQGLELLAYFRNRAPLDDSGMPKDRFSAEMPDATLATLKIQPSEPRDSAVYFCASGLAGQSTGELFFGEGSRLTVL.

This clone was detected only a few times. The rearrangement joins TRBV4-1 to TRBJ1-5; D not resolved. The CDR3 loop spans 16 amino acids. V lost 3 bases, J lost 0 bases, and 12 bases lay in between. Germline loops: CDR1 MGHRA, CDR2 YSYEKL. The CDR3 is CASSHPGGDSNQPQHF. The CDR3 DNA is TGCGCCAGCAGCCATCCTGGAGGCGATAGCAATCAGCCCCAGCATTTT.

The V and J genes are TRBV27 and TRBJ1-2; 8 bases agree with TRBD1. The junction had 7 bases not matched to a gene; V was cut back by 2 bases and J by 8 bases. This CDR3 is built from 14 residues. CDR1 and CDR2 from the germline V gene are MNHEY and SMNVEV (reference sequence). CDR3 amino acids: CASSLGPGGGGYTF. The CDR3 nucleotides are TGTGCCAGCAGTTTAGGGCCAGGGGGCGGCGGCTACACCTTC.

The V gene is TRBV13, the J gene TRBJ2-1; D not resolved. Germline V gene lookup returns CDR1 PRHDT and CDR2 FYEKMQ (reference sequence). V dropped 6 bases and J dropped 4 bases, with 16 bases sitting between them. The CDR3 sequence is 15 residues long. CDR3 amino acids: CASSDMGVGYNEQFF. The CDR3 DNA is TGTGCCAGCAGTGACATGGGCGTTGGTTACAATGAGCAGTTCTTC.

The CDR3 spells CASKSGGPYNEQFF. CDR3 DNA: TGTGCCAGTAAAAGCGGGGGGCCTTACAATGAGCAGTTCTTC. The rearrangement uses TRBV27 and TRBJ2-1; 9 bases match TRBD2. Trimming cost V 9 bases and J 4 bases; bases outside gene matches: 7. The CDR3 runs to 14 residues. Germline CDR1 is MNHEY and CDR2 is SMNVEV (reference sequence).

This clone was seen more than once but under ten times. The J gene is TRBJ1-4, the V gene TRBV4-1; 10 bases are shared with TRBD1. Germline CDR1 reads MGHRA; CDR2 reads YSYEKL. CDR3 size: 15 residues. Losses at the gene ends were 3 bases for V and 8 bases for J; bases not matched to a gene: 6. For the CDR3, the DNA is TGCGCCAGCAGCCAGGGGACAGGGGTCGGGGAAAAACTGTTTTTT. Its protein is CASSQGTGVGEKLFF.

J is TRBJ2-6 and V is TRBV7-9; D remains ambiguous. The CDR3 is 18 amino acids. Trimming cost V 2 bases and J 1 base, with 15 bases left between them. CDR1 and CDR2 (germline): SEHNR, FQNEAQ (reference sequence). The CDR3 DNA follows: TGTGCCAGCAGCTTACCCACACCCAATCTTTCTGGGGCCAACGTCCTGACTTTC. It yields the protein CASSLPTPNLSGANVLTF.

The gene calls are TRBV2 and TRBJ2-1; D remains unclear. V lost 0 bases to trimming and J lost 12 bases, with 12 bases between them. Germline V gives CDR1 SNHLY, CDR2 FYNNEI. The CDR3 covers 13 residues. The CDR3, as DNA: TGTGCCAGCAGTGAAGCCAGGTCCAAAGCGCAGTTCTTC. Translating it yields CASSEARSKAQFF.

The table lists this clone with a few counts. The V call is TRBV13, the J call TRBJ1-5; D gene ambiguous. This CDR3 contains 13 residues. Germline CDR1 PRHDT, CDR2 FYEKMQ (reference sequence). V was shortened by 6 bases and J by 6 bases, with 12 bases between the two germline ends. CDR3 coding DNA: TGTGCCAGCAGTTTATCTGCGGCTCAGCCCCAGCATTTT. Residues: CASSLSAAQPQHF. Full variable domain (missing parts from reference TRBV13 and TRBJ1-5): AAGVIQSPRHLIKEKRETATLKCYPIPRHDTVYWYQQGPGQDPQFLISFYEKMQSDKGSIPDRFSAQQFSDYHSELNMSSLELGDSALYFCASSLSAAQPQHFGDGTRLSIL.

The chain recombines TRBV27 with TRBJ2-7; D might be TRBD1 (5 bases). CDR3 length: 13 amino acids. V shed 3 bases and J shed 3 bases, with 9 bases lying between them. The germline gives CDR1 MNHEY, CDR2 SMNVEV (reference sequence). The chain's CDR3 is CASSLGPDYEQYF. CDR3 sequence (DNA): TGTGCCAGCAGTTTGGGGCCGGACTACGAGCAGTACTTC.

The chain links TRBV2 to TRBJ2-5; D tentatively fits TRBD1 or TRBD2 (5 bases each). The germline V and J ends were trimmed by 6 bases and 5 bases, with 19 bases remaining between them. The V gene's germline CDR1 is SNHLY and CDR2 FYNNEI. This CDR3 is 15 amino acids long. The CDR3 spells CASSPQGAIGETQYF. The CDR3 bases are TGTGCCAGCAGCCCCCAGGGAGCGATCGGGGAGACCCAGTACTTC.

The chain links TRBV29-1 to TRBJ2-2; 11 nucleotides agree with TRBD1. Germline CDR1 reads SQVTM; CDR2 reads ANQGSEA. The V and J ends lost 7 bases and 3 bases, in that order; junction bases with no gene match: 4. This CDR3 is built from 14 residues. The CDR3 reads CSARTGGDTGELFF. DNA of the CDR3: TGCAGCGCCAGGACAGGGGGCGACACCGGGGAGCTGTTTTTT.

The chain employs TRBV7-6 and TRBJ1-5; D uncertain. The CDR3 is 18 amino acids. Germline CDR1 SGHVS, CDR2 FNYEAQ. V was cut by 4 bases and J by 2 bases, with 21 bases left in between. CDR3 sequence: CASSSQRAGSKGNQPQHF. CDR3 nucleotides: TGTGCCAGCAGCTCGCAGCGGGCTGGGAGTAAGGGCAATCAGCCCCAGCATTTT.

V usage is TRBV10-3 and J usage is TRBJ2-2; 10 positions match TRBD1. Germline V lookup: CDR1 ENHRY, CDR2 SYGVKD. Trimming cost V 3 bases and J 5 bases; bases outside gene matches: 6. CDR3 size: 16 residues. The CDR3 spells CAISDADRGHTGELFF. The CDR3 nucleotides read TGTGCCATCAGTGACGCCGACAGGGGGCATACCGGGGAGCTGTTTTTT.

The chain is built from TRBV11-1 and TRBJ2-2; TRBD2 aligns across 10 bases. J gave up 5 bases and V 5 bases, and 5 bases lay outside the gene matches. Germline V lookup: CDR1 SGHAT, CDR2 FQDESV (reference sequence). The CDR3 length is 15 residues. This CDR3 is CASSPSGSLTGELFF. For the CDR3, the DNA is TGTGCCAGCAGCCCTAGCGGGAGCTTGACCGGGGAGCTGTTTTTT.